This passage covers 23 T cell receptor beta chains from one sample sequenced in a study of CXCR3-negative and CXCR3-positive naive CD8 T cells. Whole-study findings and limits: Naive cells with CXCR3 showed TRB CDR3s that were more hydrophobic than those in CXCR3-negative naive cells.

TRB cDNA was prepared as libraries by UMI-labeled 5' RACE. One entry per CDR3 protein, without DNA, is what TCRdb gives after re-calling the 5' RACE reads. Found here are roughly 130,000 distinct CDR3 sequences; the top ten clones hold approximately 0.54%. No antigen has been assigned to these receptors. Sequencing was performed on naive CXCR3+ CD8+ T cells from blood. The subset: CD45RO-CCR7+CD27+CD95- naive CD8+ T cells expressing CXCR3 (TNR3+). The receptors here all came from a human donor in good health. Some clones in this sample may be carry-over from other donors' samples.

The V call is TRBV25-1, the J call TRBJ2-5; the TCRdb call, TRBD1, lacks DNA for checking. Per the germline V gene, CDR1 is MGHDK and CDR2 is SYGVNS. The CDR3 covers 14 residues. The CDR3 loop is CASSESGGQETQYF.

This chain links TRBV29-1 with TRBJ1-2. The CDR3 is 12 residues long. Germline V gives CDR1 SQVTM, CDR2 ANQGSEA. CDR3 loop: CSGGSWGYGYAF.

This chain uses TRBV7-6 with TRBJ2-1; TCRdb's D call of TRBD1 is untestable without DNA. This CDR3 is built from 17 residues. CDR1 is SGHVS, CDR2 FNYEAQ, per germline. The CDR3 sequence is CASSLRAAPGGTSEQFF.

This chain connects TRBV29-1 to TRBJ2-3. Looked up from germline, CDR1 is SQVTM and CDR2 is ANQGSEA. The length of the CDR3 is 11 residues. The CDR3 sequence: CSVVLGDTQYF.

The chain combines TRBV12-3 or TRBV12-4 with TRBJ1-1. The CDR3 spans 12 residues. CDR3 sequence: CASSADYTEAFF.

V is TRBV4-1 and J is TRBJ2-1; TCRdb gives TRBD1 as the D gene, but with no DNA this cannot be confirmed. Germline values: CDR1 MGHRA, CDR2 YSYEKL. CDR3 length: 18 residues. The CDR3 sequence: CASSQRPPAGTLHNEQFF.

The chain is built from TRBV9 and TRBJ2-7; the TRBD2 assignment by TCRdb is unverifiable without DNA. Per germline, CDR1 SGDLS and CDR2 YYNGEE. The CDR3 is 15 residues long. The CDR3 spells CASSVLAGSSYEQYF.

The V gene is TRBV20-1, the J gene TRBJ2-7. This CDR3 spans 12 amino acids. The germline V gene encodes CDR1 DFQATT and CDR2 SNEGSKA (reference sequence). CDR3 in amino acids: CSASAETYEQYF.

This chain links TRBV15 with TRBJ1-5. This CDR3 has 15 amino acids. Germline V gene lookup returns CDR1 LNHNV and CDR2 YYDKDF (reference sequence). CDR3 loop: CATSVYSRGNQPQHF.

This chain connects TRBV10-3 to TRBJ2-1; with no DNA, the TCRdb D assignment of TRBD2 cannot be verified. This CDR3 region has 15 residues. Germline V lookup: CDR1 ENHRY, CDR2 SYGVKD. CDR3 sequence: CAISGSSGRAFEQFF.

The chain recombines TRBV27 with TRBJ2-5; the D call of TRBD1 rests on TCRdb alone, since no DNA is present to check it. From germline, CDR1 is MNHEY and CDR2 SMNVEV (reference sequence). The CDR3 extends over 15 amino acids. The CDR3 spells CASSLDPGSQETQYF.

The chain uses TRBV4-3 and TRBJ2-7; TCRdb selects TRBD1, and the lack of DNA leaves this call unchecked. This CDR3 contains 14 residues. CDR1 is LGHNA and CDR2 is YSLEER in the germline V gene. Here the CDR3 reads CASSQGTGGFEQYF.

The chain's CDR3 is CASTLFSPGSTEAFF. The V call is TRBV7-2, the J call TRBJ1-1. Germline CDR1 and CDR2: SGHTA and FQGNSA. The CDR3 is made up of 15 amino acids.

The V call is TRBV14, the J call TRBJ2-3; the TCRdb D gene call, TRBD2, has no DNA to confirm it. CDR3 length equals 16 residues. CDR1 is SGHDN and CDR2 is FVKESK in the germline V gene. This chain's CDR3 is CASSPDRLESTDTQYF.

This chain uses TRBV12-3 or TRBV12-4 with TRBJ2-7. This CDR3 contains 15 residues. The CDR3 region is CASRLHGESGYEQYF.

V gene TRBV9 combines with J gene TRBJ1-4; the TRBD1 assignment by TCRdb is unverifiable without DNA. CDR3 size: 15 residues. Per the germline V gene, CDR1 is SGDLS and CDR2 is YYNGEE. CDR3 region: CASTPGAGSNEKLFF.

The rearrangement uses TRBV27 and TRBJ2-6. The CDR3 is 16 amino acids. Per the germline V gene, CDR1 is MNHEY and CDR2 is SMNVEV (reference sequence). The chain's CDR3 is CASSLLPDPRANVLTF.

The chain combines TRBV6-4 with TRBJ2-3; as DNA is missing, the TRBD1 call by TCRdb cannot be tested. The CDR3 has 16 residues. Germline V gene lookup returns CDR1 MRHNA and CDR2 SNTAGT. CDR3 region: CASSDSSRGPTDTQYF.

The rearrangement links TRBV20-1 to TRBJ2-5; TCRdb calls TRBD2, which cannot be checked without DNA. Germline loops: CDR1 DFQATT, CDR2 SNEGSKA (reference sequence). This CDR3 has 13 amino acids. CDR3 protein: CSALAGGLETQYF.

The chain links TRBV7-9 to TRBJ1-1; absent DNA, TCRdb's TRBD1 call cannot be checked. The CDR3 contains 16 residues. The germline CDR1 and CDR2 sequences are SEHNR and FQNEAQ (reference sequence). CDR3 sequence: CASSPWTGGLNTEAFF.

V and J are TRBV5-1 and TRBJ2-1; TCRdb gives TRBD2 as the D gene, but with no DNA this cannot be confirmed. Germline V lookup: CDR1 SGHRS, CDR2 YFSETQ. CDR3 length: 18 amino acids. The CDR3 sequence: CASSLAVLGGDSYNEQFF.

The chain couples TRBV7-6 to TRBJ2-3; the TCRdb D gene call, TRBD1, has no DNA to confirm it. CDR3 length: 17 amino acids. Looked up from germline, CDR1 is SGHVS and CDR2 is FNYEAQ. This CDR3 reads CASSLSQGKSGTDTQYF. Looking up the rest from reference TRBV7-6 and TRBJ2-3 gives the full variable domain: GAGVSQSPRYKVTKRGQDVALRCDPISGHVSLYWYRQALGQGPEFLTYFNYEAQQDKSGLPNDRFSAERPEGSISTLTIQRTEQRDSAMYRCASSLSQGKSGTDTQYFGPGTRLTVL.

The V and J genes are TRBV12-5 and TRBJ2-1; TCRdb gives TRBD1 as the D gene, but with no DNA this cannot be confirmed. This CDR3 spans 12 amino acids. From germline, CDR1 is LGHNT and CDR2 FRNRAP. CDR3 residues: CASGLGGAEQFF.